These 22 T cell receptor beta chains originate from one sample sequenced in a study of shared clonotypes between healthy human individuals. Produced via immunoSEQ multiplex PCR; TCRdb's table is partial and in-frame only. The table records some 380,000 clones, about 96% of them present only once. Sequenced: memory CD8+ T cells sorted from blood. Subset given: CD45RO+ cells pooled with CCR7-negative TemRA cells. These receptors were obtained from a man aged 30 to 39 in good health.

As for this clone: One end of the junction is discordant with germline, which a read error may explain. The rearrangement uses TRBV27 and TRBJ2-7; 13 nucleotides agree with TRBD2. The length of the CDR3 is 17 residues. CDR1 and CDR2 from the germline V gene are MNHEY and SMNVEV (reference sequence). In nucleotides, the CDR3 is TGTGCCAACAGTTTAACCTTCCGACTAGCGGGAGGCTACGAGCAGTACTTC. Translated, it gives CANSLTFRLAGGYEQYF.

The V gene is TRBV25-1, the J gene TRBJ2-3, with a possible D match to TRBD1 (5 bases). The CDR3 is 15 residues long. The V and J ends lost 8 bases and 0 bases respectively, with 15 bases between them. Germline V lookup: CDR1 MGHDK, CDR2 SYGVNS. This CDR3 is CASARSRASTDTQYF. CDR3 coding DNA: TGTGCCAGCGCCCGAAGCAGGGCTAGCACAGATACGCAGTATTTT.

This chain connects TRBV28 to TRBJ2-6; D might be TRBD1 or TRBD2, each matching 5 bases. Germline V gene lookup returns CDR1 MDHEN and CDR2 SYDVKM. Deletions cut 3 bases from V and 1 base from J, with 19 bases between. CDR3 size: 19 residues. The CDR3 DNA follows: TGTGCCAGCAGTTTCTCCCCTTTGAAGTGGGGGTCTGGGGCCAACGTCCTGACTTTC. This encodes CASSFSPLKWGSGANVLTF.

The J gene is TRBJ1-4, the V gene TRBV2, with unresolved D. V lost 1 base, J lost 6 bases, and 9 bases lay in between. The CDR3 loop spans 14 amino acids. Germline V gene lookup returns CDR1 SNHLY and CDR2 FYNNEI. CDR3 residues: CASSEVLSYEKLFF. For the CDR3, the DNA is TGTGCCAGCAGTGAAGTACTCTCTTATGAAAAACTGTTTTTT.

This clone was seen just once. CDR3 nucleotides: TGCGCCAGCAGTGAGTCTGTAGGGACCTATGGCTACACCTTC. Amino acid sequence: CASSESVGTYGYTF. The chain couples TRBV10-2 to TRBJ1-2, with a weak D call TRBD1 (5 bases). V dropped 0 bases and J dropped 4 bases, with 9 bases sitting between them. Per germline, CDR1 WSHSY and CDR2 SAAADI. The CDR3 extends over 14 amino acids.

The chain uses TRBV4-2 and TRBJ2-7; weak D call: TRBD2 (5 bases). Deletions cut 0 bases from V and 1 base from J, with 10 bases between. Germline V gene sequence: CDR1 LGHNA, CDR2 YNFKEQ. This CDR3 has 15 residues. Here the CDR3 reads CASSQEVRGSYEQYF. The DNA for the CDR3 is TGTGCCAGCAGCCAAGAAGTGAGAGGGTCCTACGAGCAGTACTTC.

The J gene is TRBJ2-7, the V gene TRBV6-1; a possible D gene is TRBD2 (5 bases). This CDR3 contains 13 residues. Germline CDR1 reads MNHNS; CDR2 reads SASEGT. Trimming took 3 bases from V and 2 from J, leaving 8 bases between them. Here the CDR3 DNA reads TGTGCCAGCAGTGATAGCGCTCCCTACGAGCAGTACTTC. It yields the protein CASSDSAPYEQYF.

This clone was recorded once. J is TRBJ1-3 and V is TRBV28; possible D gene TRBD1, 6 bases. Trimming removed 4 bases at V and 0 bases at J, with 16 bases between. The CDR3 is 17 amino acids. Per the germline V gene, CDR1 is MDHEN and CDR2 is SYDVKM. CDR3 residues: CASSYWGGHISGNTIYF. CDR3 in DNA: TGTGCCAGCAGTTATTGGGGGGGCCATATCTCTGGAAACACCATATATTTT. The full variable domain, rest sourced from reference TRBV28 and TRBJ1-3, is DVKVTQSSRYLVKRTGEKVFLECVQDMDHENMFWYRQDPGLGLRLIYFSYDVKMKEKGDIPEGYSVSREKKERFSLILESASTNQTSMYLCASSYWGGHISGNTIYFGEGSWLTVV.

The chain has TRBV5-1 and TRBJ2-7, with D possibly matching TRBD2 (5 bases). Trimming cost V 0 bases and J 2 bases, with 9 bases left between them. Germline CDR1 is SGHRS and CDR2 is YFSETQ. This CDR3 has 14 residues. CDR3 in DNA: TGCGCCAGCAGCTTGGAAGGACTCCCCTACGAGCAGTACTTC. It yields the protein CASSLEGLPYEQYF.

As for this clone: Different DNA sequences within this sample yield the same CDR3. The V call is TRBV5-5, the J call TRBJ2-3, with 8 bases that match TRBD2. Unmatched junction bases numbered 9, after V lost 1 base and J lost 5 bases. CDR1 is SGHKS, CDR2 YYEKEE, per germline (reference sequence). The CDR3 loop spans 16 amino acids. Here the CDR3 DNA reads TGTGCCAGCAGCTTGACCCGGGGGGGGGTTGGAGATACGCAGTATTTT. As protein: CASSLTRGGVGDTQYF.

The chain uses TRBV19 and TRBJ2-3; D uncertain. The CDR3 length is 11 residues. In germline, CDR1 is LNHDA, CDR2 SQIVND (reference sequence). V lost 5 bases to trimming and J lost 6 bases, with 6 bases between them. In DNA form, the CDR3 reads TGTGCCAGTAGTGCTGGGGATACGCAGTATTTT. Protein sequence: CASSAGDTQYF.

DNA for the CDR3: TGTGCCAGCAGTGCTGGGGAGGGCTATGGCTACACCTTC. This translates into CASSAGEGYGYTF. V usage is TRBV6-1 and J usage is TRBJ1-2; no reliable D call. V lost 4 bases, J lost 4 bases, and 10 bases lay in between. This CDR3 is built from 13 residues. Germline loops: CDR1 MNHNS, CDR2 SASEGT.

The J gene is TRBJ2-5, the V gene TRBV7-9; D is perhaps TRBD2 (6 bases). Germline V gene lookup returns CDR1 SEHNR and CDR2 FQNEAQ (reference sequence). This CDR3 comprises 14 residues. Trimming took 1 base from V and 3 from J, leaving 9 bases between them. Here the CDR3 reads CASSLDGGKETQYF. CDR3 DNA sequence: TGTGCCAGCAGCTTAGACGGAGGGAAAGAGACCCAGTACTTC.

CDR3: CASSVGGRETQYF. DNA of the CDR3: TGTGCCAGCAGCGTTGGGGGGCGGGAGACCCAGTACTTC. The chain joins TRBV9 to TRBJ2-5; the D gene could be TRBD1 or TRBD2 (6 bases each). Germline V gives CDR1 SGDLS, CDR2 YYNGEE. CDR3 size: 13 residues. V lost 2 bases, J lost 5 bases, and 10 bases lay in between.

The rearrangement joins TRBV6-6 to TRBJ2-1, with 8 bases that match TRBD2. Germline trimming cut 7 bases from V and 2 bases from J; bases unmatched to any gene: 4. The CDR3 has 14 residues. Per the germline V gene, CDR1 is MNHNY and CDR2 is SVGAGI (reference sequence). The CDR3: CASISGLAYNEQFF. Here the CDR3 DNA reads TGTGCCAGCATTTCGGGACTAGCCTACAATGAGCAGTTCTTC.

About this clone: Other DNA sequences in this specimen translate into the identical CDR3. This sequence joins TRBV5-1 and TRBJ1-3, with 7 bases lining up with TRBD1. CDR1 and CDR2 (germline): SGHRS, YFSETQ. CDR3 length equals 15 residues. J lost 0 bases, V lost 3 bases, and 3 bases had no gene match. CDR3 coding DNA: TGCGCCAGCAGCTCGACAGGGAGCTCTGGAAACACCATATATTTT. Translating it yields CASSSTGSSGNTIYF.

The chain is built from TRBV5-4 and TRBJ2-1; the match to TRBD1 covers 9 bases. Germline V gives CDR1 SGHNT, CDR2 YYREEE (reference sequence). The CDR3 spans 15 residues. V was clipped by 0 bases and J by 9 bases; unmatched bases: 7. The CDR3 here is CASSLGDREGGEQFF. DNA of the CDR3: TGTGCCAGCAGCTTGGGGGACAGGGAAGGAGGTGAGCAGTTCTTC. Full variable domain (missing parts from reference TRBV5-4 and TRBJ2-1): ETGVTQSPTHLIKTRGQQVTLRCSSQSGHNTVSWYQQALGQGPQFIFQYYREEENGRGNFPPRFSGLQFPNYSSELNVNALELDDSALYLCASSLGDREGGEQFFGPGTRLTVL.

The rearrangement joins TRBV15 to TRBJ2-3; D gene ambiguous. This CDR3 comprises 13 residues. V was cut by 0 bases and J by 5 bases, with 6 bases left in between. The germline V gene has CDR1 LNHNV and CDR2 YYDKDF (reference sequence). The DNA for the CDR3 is TGTGCCACCAGCAGAGATCCGGGAGATACGCAGTATTTT. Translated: CATSRDPGDTQYF.

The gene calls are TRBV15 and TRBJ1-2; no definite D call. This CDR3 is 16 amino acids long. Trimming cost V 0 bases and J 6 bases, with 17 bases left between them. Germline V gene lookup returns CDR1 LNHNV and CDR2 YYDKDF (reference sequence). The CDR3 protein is CATSRDREGRFDGYTF. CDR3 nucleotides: TGTGCCACCAGCAGAGATCGGGAAGGAAGGTTCGATGGCTACACCTTC.

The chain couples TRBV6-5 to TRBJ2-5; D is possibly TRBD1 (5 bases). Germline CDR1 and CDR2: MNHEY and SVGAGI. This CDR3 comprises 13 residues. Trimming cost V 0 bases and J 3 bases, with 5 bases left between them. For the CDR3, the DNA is TGTGCCAGCAGTTACTCACAGGAAGAGACCCAGTACTTC. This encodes CASSYSQEETQYF.

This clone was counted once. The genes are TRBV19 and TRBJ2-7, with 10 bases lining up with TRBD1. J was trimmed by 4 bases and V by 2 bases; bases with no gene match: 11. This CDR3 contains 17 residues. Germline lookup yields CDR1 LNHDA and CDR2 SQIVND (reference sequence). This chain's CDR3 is CASSIRGSTGGLYEQYF. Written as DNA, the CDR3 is TGTGCCAGTAGTATAAGGGGGTCGACAGGGGGCCTGTACGAGCAGTACTTC.

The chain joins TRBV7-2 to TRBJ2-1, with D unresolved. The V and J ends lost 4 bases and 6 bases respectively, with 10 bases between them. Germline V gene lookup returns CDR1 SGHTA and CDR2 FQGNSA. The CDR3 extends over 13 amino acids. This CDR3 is CASSSWTGNEQFF. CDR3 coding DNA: TGTGCCAGCAGCTCATGGACCGGCAATGAGCAGTTCTTC.